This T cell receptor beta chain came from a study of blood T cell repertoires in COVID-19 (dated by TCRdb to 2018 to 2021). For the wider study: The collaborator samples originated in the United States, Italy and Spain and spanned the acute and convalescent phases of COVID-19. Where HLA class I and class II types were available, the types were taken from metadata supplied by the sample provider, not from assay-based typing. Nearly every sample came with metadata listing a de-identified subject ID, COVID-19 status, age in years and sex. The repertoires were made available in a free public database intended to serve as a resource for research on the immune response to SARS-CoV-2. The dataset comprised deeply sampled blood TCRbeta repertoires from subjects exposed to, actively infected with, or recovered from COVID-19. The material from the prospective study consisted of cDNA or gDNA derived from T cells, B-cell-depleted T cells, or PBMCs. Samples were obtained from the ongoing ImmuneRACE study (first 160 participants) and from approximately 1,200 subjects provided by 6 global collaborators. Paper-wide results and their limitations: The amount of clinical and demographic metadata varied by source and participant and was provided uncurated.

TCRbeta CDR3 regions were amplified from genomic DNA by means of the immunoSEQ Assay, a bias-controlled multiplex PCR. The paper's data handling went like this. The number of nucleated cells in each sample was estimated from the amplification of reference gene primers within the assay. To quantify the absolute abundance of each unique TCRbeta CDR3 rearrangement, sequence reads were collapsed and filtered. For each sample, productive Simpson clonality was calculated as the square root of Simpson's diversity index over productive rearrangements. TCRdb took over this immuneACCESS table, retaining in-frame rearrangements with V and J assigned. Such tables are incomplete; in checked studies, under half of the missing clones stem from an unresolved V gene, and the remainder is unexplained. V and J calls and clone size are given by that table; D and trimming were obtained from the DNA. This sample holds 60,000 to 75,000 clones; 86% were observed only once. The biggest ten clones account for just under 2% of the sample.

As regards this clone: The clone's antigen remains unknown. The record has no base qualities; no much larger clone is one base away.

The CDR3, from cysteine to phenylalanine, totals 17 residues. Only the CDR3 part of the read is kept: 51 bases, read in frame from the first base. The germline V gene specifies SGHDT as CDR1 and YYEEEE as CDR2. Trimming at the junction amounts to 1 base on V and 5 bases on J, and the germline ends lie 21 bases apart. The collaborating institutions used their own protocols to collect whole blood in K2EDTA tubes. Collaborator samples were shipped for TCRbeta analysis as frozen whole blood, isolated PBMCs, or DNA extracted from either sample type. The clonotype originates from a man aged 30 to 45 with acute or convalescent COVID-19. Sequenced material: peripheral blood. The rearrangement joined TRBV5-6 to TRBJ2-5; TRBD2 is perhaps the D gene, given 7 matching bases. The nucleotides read TGTGCCAGCAGCTTGTACCGGGACGGGGGGCCGTATGAGACCCAGTACTTC. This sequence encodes CASSLYRDGGPYETQYF. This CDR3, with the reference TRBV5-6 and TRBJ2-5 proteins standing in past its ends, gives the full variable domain DAGVTQSPTHLIKTRGQQVTLRCSPKSGHDTVSWYQQALGQGPQFIFQYYEEEERQRGNFPDRFSGHQFPNYSSELNVNALLLGDSALYLCASSLYRDGGPYETQYFGPGTRLLVL.